The rows below give T cell receptor beta chains drawn from one sample of a study of shared clonotypes between healthy human individuals. Using immunoSEQ multiplex PCR, the repertoire was profiled, and TCRdb retains in-frame clones only, with some absent. This sample has roughly 700,000 clones, with about 74% found just once. Sequencing input: memory CD4+ T cells sorted from blood. The receptor source for this set is a young woman in good health. The CDR3 runs from the conserved cysteine through the conserved F or W.

J: TRBJ2-1; V: TRBV7-9; CDR3: CASSTSGLASYNEQFF
J: TRBJ2-1; V: TRBV5-5; CDR3: CASSGQGPYNEQFF
J: TRBJ2-7; V: TRBV6-1; CDR3: CASSATAYEQYF
J: TRBJ2-5; V: TRBV5-1; CDR3: CASSLGNGAETQYF
J: TRBJ2-7; V: TRBV5-1; CDR3: CASSLAASGGEQYF
J: TRBJ2-5; V: TRBV9; CDR3: CASSGAGTSGRLETQYF
J: TRBJ2-7; V: TRBV28; CDR3: CASSSQGKPTSGYEQYF
J: TRBJ2-1; V: TRBV19; CDR3: CASSIGLAGPYNEQFF
J: TRBJ2-7; V: TRBV10-1; CDR3: CASSDGGLGYEQYF
J: TRBJ1-5; V: TRBV6-6; CDR3: CASGSTGWPQHF
J: TRBJ2-5; V: TRBV5-1; CDR3: CASSPKLPQETQYF
J: TRBJ2-7; V: TRBV19; CDR3: CASSPTRLAGGYEQYF
J: TRBJ1-3; V: TRBV28; CDR3: CASSPYGSGSRTSGNTIYF
J: TRBJ2-5; V: TRBV29-1; CDR3: CSVFAETQYF
J: TRBJ2-7; V: TRBV29-1; CDR3: CSGRGGTGSHEQYF
J: TRBJ1-4; V: TRBV7-9; CDR3: CASSRGSTNEKLFF
J: TRBJ2-7; V: TRBV19; CDR3: CASTDSPGFWDEQYF
J: TRBJ1-1; V: TRBV5-8; CDR3: CASSSRVFGWGKAFF
J: TRBJ2-1; V: TRBV6-6; CDR3: CASRGPGQGKFF
J: TRBJ2-1; V: TRBV2; CDR3: CASSGPFSYNEQFF
J: TRBJ2-7; V: TRBV23-1; CDR3: CAKFARACGEQYF
J: TRBJ2-7; V: TRBV6-6; CDR3: CASSHQGTSRTYEQYF
J: TRBJ2-1; V: TRBV11-2; CDR3: CASSFLADSYNEQFF
J: TRBJ2-1; V: TRBV2; CDR3: CASSPIGGSSYNEQFF
J: TRBJ2-7; V: TRBV14; CDR3: CASSQVLGTYGEQYF
J: TRBJ2-7; V: TRBV27; CDR3: CASSRDRGGTYEQYF
J: TRBJ2-7; V: TRBV10-1; CDR3: CASSDSSGGDYEQYF
J: TRBJ2-5; V: TRBV18; CDR3: CASSPGTVQETQYF
J: TRBJ1-5; V: TRBV6-1; CDR3: CASSDLQVGNQPQHF
J: TRBJ1-6; V: TRBV30; CDR3: CAWSYTGGNSPLHF
J: TRBJ2-1; V: TRBV2; CDR3: CASKVGSGRRDEQFF